The rows below give T cell receptor beta chains drawn from one sample of a study of CD8 T cells in ankylosing spondylitis. Via MiXCR, TCRdb re-called the 5' RACE reads, giving one row per CDR3 protein. The table records around 770,000 distinct CDR3 sequences, approximately 12% of them present only once. What was sequenced was blood, either unsorted or a sorted T cell fraction (not recorded which). All receptors come from a male donor with ankylosing spondylitis. Both conserved end residues are part of each CDR3. Each record gives: J gene, V gene, CDR3 protein.

J gene: TRBJ2-7
V gene: TRBV20-1
CDR3 protein: CSARDPGQGNPYEQYF

J gene: TRBJ1-1
V gene: TRBV4-1
CDR3 protein: CASSSVSWGMAFF

J gene: TRBJ1-4
V gene: TRBV6-1
CDR3 protein: CASSPTGTDNEKLFF

J gene: TRBJ2-7
V gene: TRBV29-1
CDR3 protein: CSVVWASGRANEQYF

J gene: TRBJ2-1
V gene: TRBV29-1
CDR3 protein: CSVTIVDGRIYNEQFF

J gene: TRBJ2-1
V gene: TRBV24-1
CDR3 protein: CATSDHHRGRDNEQFF

J gene: TRBJ2-2
V gene: TRBV12-3/TRBV12-4
CDR3 protein: CASRTGVTGELFF

J gene: TRBJ2-7
V gene: TRBV4-3
CDR3 protein: CASSPHFGTVASYEQYF

J gene: TRBJ2-3
V gene: TRBV12-3/TRBV12-4
CDR3 protein: CASSFSWGLGTDTQYF

J gene: TRBJ2-7
V gene: TRBV20-1
CDR3 protein: CSANKPSYEQYF

J gene: TRBJ1-2
V gene: TRBV6-1
CDR3 protein: CASRQPGLRDGYTF

J gene: TRBJ2-7
V gene: TRBV10-3
CDR3 protein: CATGTSGYYEQYF

J gene: TRBJ1-4
V gene: TRBV30
CDR3 protein: CAWRGLRTNEKLFF

J gene: TRBJ2-3
V gene: TRBV20-1
CDR3 protein: CSAAPTSGGQDTQYF

J gene: TRBJ2-5
V gene: TRBV5-1
CDR3 protein: CASSVNTQETQYF

J gene: TRBJ2-5
V gene: TRBV5-1
CDR3 protein: CASSLARTEETQYF

J gene: TRBJ2-5
V gene: TRBV6-6
CDR3 protein: CASSYWVEETQYF

J gene: TRBJ1-5
V gene: TRBV20-1
CDR3 protein: CSARDPKGGEAQHF

J gene: TRBJ2-1
V gene: TRBV24-1
CDR3 protein: CATSDWGDGENEQFF

J gene: TRBJ2-1
V gene: TRBV12-5
CDR3 protein: CASAPTDSYNEQFF

J gene: TRBJ2-3
V gene: TRBV9
CDR3 protein: CASSYGLAGPDTQYF

J gene: TRBJ2-3
V gene: TRBV7-9
CDR3 protein: CASSRPSGYTQYF

J gene: TRBJ1-1
V gene: TRBV7-3
CDR3 protein: CASSLTRSPWVEAFF

J gene: TRBJ2-5
V gene: TRBV7-6
CDR3 protein: CASSLTGTSSLKTQYF

J gene: TRBJ2-5
V gene: TRBV5-1
CDR3 protein: CASSSFIQETQYF

J gene: TRBJ2-1
V gene: TRBV9
CDR3 protein: CASSMTGMSEQFF

J gene: TRBJ2-3
V gene: TRBV4-2
CDR3 protein: CASSQEAAGHDVTDTQYF

J gene: TRBJ1-2
V gene: TRBV20-1
CDR3 protein: CSARVSGRDGYTF

J gene: TRBJ2-5
V gene: TRBV20-1
CDR3 protein: CSARGWTSGGPQETQYF

J gene: TRBJ2-7
V gene: TRBV20-1
CDR3 protein: CSARLVPYEQYF

J gene: TRBJ2-1
V gene: TRBV7-3
CDR3 protein: CASSLSSGGLNEQFF

J gene: TRBJ1-2
V gene: TRBV5-1
CDR3 protein: CASSLGGPPTSYGYTF

J gene: TRBJ2-2
V gene: TRBV24-1
CDR3 protein: CATSEVSGTNTGELFF

J gene: TRBJ2-7
V gene: TRBV20-1
CDR3 protein: CSASNWGSTYEQYF

J gene: TRBJ1-3
V gene: TRBV7-2
CDR3 protein: CASSLAPRTGSGNTIYF

J gene: TRBJ2-7
V gene: TRBV29-1
CDR3 protein: CSVGPRTPYEQYF

J gene: TRBJ1-2
V gene: TRBV20-1
CDR3 protein: CSARDWDRDGYTF

J gene: TRBJ1-4
V gene: TRBV20-1
CDR3 protein: CSASILQGVDEKLFF

J gene: TRBJ2-3
V gene: TRBV20-1
CDR3 protein: CSATTPGQGFYTQYF

J gene: TRBJ1-6
V gene: TRBV6-5
CDR3 protein: CASRYRGGVGSPLHF

J gene: TRBJ2-7
V gene: TRBV19
CDR3 protein: CASSAQPTGGYEQYF

J gene: TRBJ1-2
V gene: TRBV12-3/TRBV12-4
CDR3 protein: CASSGRLVSTGYTF

J gene: TRBJ2-2
V gene: TRBV7-9
CDR3 protein: CASSWGQGDTGELFF